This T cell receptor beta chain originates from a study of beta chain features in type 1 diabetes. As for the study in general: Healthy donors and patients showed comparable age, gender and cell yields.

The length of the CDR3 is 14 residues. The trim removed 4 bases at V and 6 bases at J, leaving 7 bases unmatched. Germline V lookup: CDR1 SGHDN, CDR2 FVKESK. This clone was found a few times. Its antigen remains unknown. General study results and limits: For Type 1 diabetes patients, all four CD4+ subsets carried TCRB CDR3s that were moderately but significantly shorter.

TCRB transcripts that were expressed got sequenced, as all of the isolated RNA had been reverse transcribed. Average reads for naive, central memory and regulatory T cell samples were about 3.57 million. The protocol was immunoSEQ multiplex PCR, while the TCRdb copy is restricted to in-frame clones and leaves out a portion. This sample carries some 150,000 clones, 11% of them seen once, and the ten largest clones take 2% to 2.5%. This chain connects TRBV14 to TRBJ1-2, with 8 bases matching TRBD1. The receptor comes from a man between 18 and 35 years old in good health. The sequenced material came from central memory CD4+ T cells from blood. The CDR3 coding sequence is TGTGCCAGCAGCCGGATCGGACAGGGCGATGGCTACACCTTC. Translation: CASSRIGQGDGYTF.